The next 32 T cell receptor beta chains were all read from a single sample in a study of cytomegalovirus exposure and HLA in healthy donors. Researchers ran the PCR with 60 Vbeta and 13 Jbeta primers. The protocol was immunoSEQ multiplex PCR, while the TCRdb copy is restricted to in-frame clones and leaves out a portion. This sample's table reports some 130,000 clones. The source material was PBMCs. The receptors here all came from a young man in good health and CMV-seronegative.

V gene TRBV5-5 combines with J gene TRBJ1-4; D unclear. Germline CDR1 SGHKS, CDR2 YYEKEE (reference sequence). There are 16 residues in the CDR3. The germline V and J ends were trimmed by 3 bases and 10 bases, with 22 bases remaining between them. This CDR3 is CASSSELGSDRGKLFF. The CDR3 region has the DNA TGTGCCAGCAGCTCCGAACTCGGGTCTGATCGGGGAAAACTGTTTTTT.

The chain couples TRBV11-3 to TRBJ2-5; D unclear. This CDR3 is 14 amino acids long. CDR1 is SGHNT, CDR2 YENEEA, per germline. Trimming took off 3 bases at V and 2 bases at J, with 10 bases between the two ends. CDR3 in DNA: TGTGCCAGCAGCTTTAGTGGTCTACAAGAGACCCAGTACTTC. This sequence encodes CASSFSGLQETQYF.

The chain couples TRBV7-9 to TRBJ2-7, with 13 bases that match TRBD2. CDR1 and CDR2 (germline): SEHNR, FQNEAQ (reference sequence). The length of the CDR3 is 18 residues. V gave up 5 bases and J gave up 1 base; unmatched junction bases: 11. CDR3 DNA sequence: TGTGCCAGCAGCGAAGCCGGGACTAGCGGGGACCCTTCCTACGAGCAGTACTTC. Protein sequence: CASSEAGTSGDPSYEQYF.

The chain joins TRBV6-1 to TRBJ1-1; 7 nucleotides match TRBD1. CDR3 length equals 18 residues. CDR1 is MNHNS, CDR2 SASEGT, per germline. Germline trimming cut 4 bases from V and 0 bases from J; bases unmatched to any gene: 14. The CDR3 reads CASSVYPPGQSLNTEAFF. The CDR3 coding sequence is TGTGCCAGCAGTGTTTACCCCCCGGGACAGAGTTTGAACACTGAAGCTTTCTTT.

The chain links TRBV27 to TRBJ1-2; D gene ambiguous. Germline CDR1 is MNHEY and CDR2 is SMNVEV (reference sequence). The germline V and J ends were trimmed by 4 bases and 2 bases, with 11 bases remaining between them. There are 14 residues in the CDR3. The CDR3 nucleotides are TGTGCCAGCAGTTCCCTGATAGCCAACTATGGCTACACCTTC. Protein product: CASSSLIANYGYTF.

The chain recombines TRBV7-2 with TRBJ2-5; D gene unclear. V dropped 0 bases and J dropped 1 base, with 9 bases sitting between them. The germline gives CDR1 SGHTA, CDR2 FQGNSA. The CDR3 is 15 residues long. CDR3 amino acids: CASSLAAQPQETQYF. The CDR3 region has the DNA TGTGCCAGCAGCTTAGCGGCACAGCCCCAAGAGACCCAGTACTTC. The full variable domain, completed using reference TRBV7-2 and TRBJ2-5, is GAGVSQSPSNKVTEKGKDVELRCDPISGHTALYWYRQSLGQGLEFLIYFQGNSAPDKSGLPSDRFSAERTGGSVSTLTIQRTQQEDSAVYLCASSLAAQPQETQYFGPGTRLLVL.

The chain couples TRBV16 to TRBJ1-5; D is perhaps TRBD1 (6 bases). The CDR3 contains 17 residues. Germline V lookup: CDR1 KGHSY, CDR2 FQNENV. Trimming removed 2 bases at V and 1 base at J, with 15 bases between. As DNA, the CDR3 is TGTGCCAGCAGCCAAGCGGTCACAGGGACCAGCAATCAGCCCCAGCATTTT. This gives the protein CASSQAVTGTSNQPQHF.

The V and J genes are TRBV5-4 and TRBJ2-7; 8 positions match TRBD2. The ends lost 4 bases at V and 7 bases at J; junction bases unmatched: 13. CDR3 length: 15 amino acids. Germline V gene data show CDR1 as SGHNT and CDR2 as YYREEE (reference sequence). CDR3 region: CASSGGASGLREQYF. The CDR3 bases are TGTGCCAGCAGCGGGGGGGCTAGCGGGCTTCGGGAGCAGTACTTC.

V and J are TRBV5-1 and TRBJ2-7; no reliable D call. Trimming took 0 bases from V and 3 from J, leaving 19 bases between them. This CDR3 has 17 amino acids. Germline V gene sequence: CDR1 SGHRS, CDR2 YFSETQ. The CDR3 spells CASSLGLLLHISYEQYF. CDR3 bases: TGCGCCAGCAGCTTGGGACTTTTACTCCATATAAGCTACGAGCAGTACTTC. Full variable domain (missing parts from reference TRBV5-1 and TRBJ2-7): KAGVTQTPRYLIKTRGQQVTLSCSPISGHRSVSWYQQTPGQGLQFLFEYFSETQRNKGNFPGRFSGRQFSNSRSEMNVSTLELGDSALYLCASSLGLLLHISYEQYFGPGTRLTVT.

This chain joins TRBV13 and TRBJ2-1, with D unresolved. Germline lookup yields CDR1 PRHDT and CDR2 FYEKMQ (reference sequence). The CDR3 spans 15 residues. Trimming shortened V by 3 bases and J by 0 bases, and 9 bases separated the two germline ends. CDR3 sequence (DNA): TGTGCCAGCAGCTTCCTCGCGAACTCCTACAATGAGCAGTTCTTC. Translated, it gives CASSFLANSYNEQFF.

The chain recombines TRBV11-2 with TRBJ2-1; 12 nucleotides align to TRBD2. The germline V gene encodes CDR1 SGHAT and CDR2 FQNNGV. The J segment lost 10 bases and the V segment lost 0 bases, leaving 10 bases of the junction unmatched. CDR3 length: 17 residues. CDR3 residues: CASSLDWTSGVLGEQFF. CDR3 DNA: TGTGCCAGCAGCTTAGATTGGACTAGCGGGGTCTTAGGGGAGCAGTTCTTC.

CDR3 sequence: CASSIRPSSAYGYTF. Here the CDR3 DNA reads TGTGCCAGCAGTATTCGGCCTAGTAGCGCCTATGGCTACACCTTC. The chain links TRBV6-5 to TRBJ1-2; no clear D gene. Trimming took 5 bases from V and 4 from J, leaving 17 bases between them. CDR1 MNHEY and CDR2 SVGAGI come from the germline V gene. This CDR3 contains 15 residues.

The J gene is TRBJ2-1, the V gene TRBV30; D gene unclear. The ends were cut back, 4 bases at V and 6 bases at J, with 13 bases in the middle. CDR1 is GTSNPN, CDR2 SVGIG, per germline (reference sequence). The CDR3 is made up of 13 amino acids. The chain's CDR3 is CAWKYGAINEQFF. In DNA form, the CDR3 reads TGTGCCTGGAAGTACGGTGCAATCAATGAGCAGTTCTTC.

This CDR3 is CASSLELAGMTDTQYF. CDR3 coding DNA: TGTGCCAGCAGTTTAGAGCTAGCGGGAATGACAGATACGCAGTATTTT. The V call is TRBV28, the J call TRBJ2-3, with 9 positions matching TRBD2. J lost 3 bases, V lost 2 bases, and 6 bases had no gene match. The CDR3 has 16 residues. The germline V gene encodes CDR1 MDHEN and CDR2 SYDVKM.

The chain recombines TRBV4-1 with TRBJ1-1; possible D gene TRBD1, 5 bases. V gave up 1 base and J gave up 1 base, with 13 bases separating them. The CDR3 runs 16 residues. Germline CDR1 is MGHRA and CDR2 is YSYEKL. The CDR3 DNA sequence: TGCGCCAGCAGCCAAGGGTATAGGACAACGAACACTGAAGCTTTCTTT. This gives the protein CASSQGYRTTNTEAFF.

This sequence joins TRBV5-4 and TRBJ1-1; D may be TRBD1 (6 bases). Trimming shortened V by 0 bases and J by 4 bases, and 7 bases separated the two germline ends. Looked up from germline, CDR1 is SGHNT and CDR2 is YYREEE (reference sequence). CDR3 length: 13 residues. The CDR3 DNA reads as TGTGCCAGCAGCTTGGGAGGGGGCACTGAAGCTTTCTTT. Its protein is CASSLGGGTEAFF.

On this clone itself: Additional DNA sequences in this sample encode the identical CDR3. The gene calls are TRBV28 and TRBJ2-7; 9 bases match TRBD1. Trimming took 6 bases from V and 4 from J; bases not matched to a gene: 4. The CDR3 is 13 residues long. Germline V gene data show CDR1 as MDHEN and CDR2 as SYDVKM. CDR3 amino acids: CASSRGQGYEQYF. The CDR3, as DNA: TGTGCCAGCAGCCGGGGACAGGGATACGAGCAGTACTTC.

V and J are TRBV7-9 and TRBJ2-5; 7 nucleotides line up with TRBD1. The J call may be faulty, since TRBJ2-7 better matches the DNA end. CDR3 length: 14 amino acids. CDR1 is SEHNR and CDR2 is FQNEAQ in the germline V gene (reference sequence). The CDR3 DNA follows: TGTGCCAGCAGCCTGTGGGACAGCACCTACGAGCAGTACTTC. The encoded protein is CASSLWDSTYEQYF.

The rearrangement uses TRBV28 and TRBJ1-5; 7 bases match TRBD1. This CDR3 region has 14 residues. V dropped 11 bases and J dropped 9; count of bases not matched to a gene: 16. Germline CDR1 and CDR2: MDHEN and SYDVKM. CDR3 DNA sequence: TGTGCCTCTCGGACAGGCGGGGATCGGGGGCCCCAGCATTTT. Translating it yields CASRTGGDRGPQHF.

V gene TRBV5-8 combines with J gene TRBJ1-5, with D unclear. The length of the CDR3 is 14 residues. Germline values: CDR1 SGHTS, CDR2 YDEGEE. Trimming cost V 2 bases and J 5 bases, with 11 bases left between them. CDR3 loop: CASSFSTVDQPQHF. The CDR3, as DNA: TGTGCCAGCAGCTTCAGCACAGTGGATCAGCCCCAGCATTTT. Combining the CDR3 with reference TRBV5-8 and TRBJ1-5 gives the whole variable domain EAGVTQSPTHLIKTRGQQATLRCSPISGHTSVYWYQQALGLGLQFLLWYDEGEERNRGNFPPRFSGRQFPNYSSELNVNALELEDSALYLCASSFSTVDQPQHFGDGTRLSIL.

The chain has TRBV7-6 and TRBJ2-7; D is ambiguous. The germline V gene encodes CDR1 SGHVS and CDR2 FNYEAQ. This CDR3 is built from 16 residues. V dropped 1 base and J dropped 2 bases, with 15 bases sitting between them. The CDR3 DNA follows: TGTGCCAGCAGCTTAGGAACCGCCGGAGTAACCTACGAGCAGTACTTC. It encodes CASSLGTAGVTYEQYF. The full variable domain, its missing parts supplied by reference TRBV7-6 and TRBJ2-7, is GAGVSQSPRYKVTKRGQDVALRCDPISGHVSLYWYRQALGQGPEFLTYFNYEAQQDKSGLPNDRFSAERPEGSISTLTIQRTEQRDSAMYRCASSLGTAGVTYEQYFGPGTRLTVT.

The genes are TRBV19 and TRBJ2-2; TRBD2 aligns across 15 bases. CDR1 is LNHDA and CDR2 is SQIVND in the germline V gene (reference sequence). With V trimmed by 4 bases and J by 1 base, 1 base remained unmatched. The CDR3 loop spans 17 amino acids. The DNA of the CDR3 is TGTGCCAGTAGTAGGGGACTAGCGGGAGGGAACACCGGGGAGCTGTTTTTT. The encoded protein is CASSRGLAGGNTGELFF.

CDR3 bases: TGTGCCAGCAGTGATCCCACAGGGAATGGCTACACCTTC. Protein: CASSDPTGNGYTF. The chain uses TRBV25-1 and TRBJ1-2; possible D gene TRBD1, 6 bases. Looked up from germline, CDR1 is MGHDK and CDR2 is SYGVNS. The CDR3 covers 13 residues. The V end lost 3 bases, the J end lost 6 bases, and 11 bases lay between the germline ends.

The chain combines TRBV11-1 with TRBJ2-7, with TRBD1 matching 7 bases. The V and J ends lost 5 bases and 7 bases, in that order; junction bases with no gene match: 11. This CDR3 has 14 amino acids. The germline V gene encodes CDR1 SGHAT and CDR2 FQDESV (reference sequence). The CDR3 region is CASSMGTAVGEQYF. The CDR3 DNA reads TGTGCCAGCAGCATGGGGACAGCCGTTGGAGAGCAGTACTTC.

V is TRBV11-2 and J is TRBJ1-1; D perhaps matches TRBD1 (5 bases). This CDR3 contains 12 residues. The V gene lost 2 bases and the J gene lost 6 bases, with 7 bases spanning the gap. The germline gives CDR1 SGHAT, CDR2 FQNNGV. CDR3 region: CASSLRGAEAFF. Here the CDR3 DNA reads TGTGCCAGCAGCTTAAGGGGCGCTGAAGCTTTCTTT.

This sequence joins TRBV4-3 and TRBJ2-2; 9 bases fit TRBD2. CDR1 is LGHNA, CDR2 YSLEER, per germline. J lost 2 bases, V lost 1 base, and 5 bases had no gene match. This CDR3 is built from 17 residues. CDR3 amino acids: CASSQGVAGANTGELFF. The CDR3 nucleotides read TGCGCCAGCAGCCAAGGCGTAGCGGGGGCCAACACCGGGGAGCTGTTTTTT.

This chain connects TRBV6-6 to TRBJ2-1; maybe TRBD2 (5 bases). This CDR3 has 12 residues. Trimming shortened V by 5 bases and J by 12 bases, and 14 bases separated the two germline ends. Germline CDR1 and CDR2: MNHNY and SVGAGI (reference sequence). CDR3 sequence reads: CASSGLREGQFF. The CDR3, as DNA: TGTGCCAGCAGTGGACTTCGCGAGGGGCAGTTCTTC.

The chain recombines TRBV29-1 with TRBJ2-1; possible D gene TRBD1, 5 bases. The CDR3 length is 15 residues. Deletions cut 2 bases from V and 0 bases from J, with 11 bases between. Germline-derived CDR1 and CDR2 are SQVTM and ANQGSEA. The CDR3 nucleotides read TGCAGCGTTGAATCAGGGCTGCTCTCCTACAATGAGCAGTTCTTC. It yields the protein CSVESGLLSYNEQFF.

The CDR3 region has the DNA TGTGCCAGCAGCTTAAGGTCAGGGGCCCACTACGAGCAGTACTTC. Translated, it gives CASSLRSGAHYEQYF. This chain connects TRBV7-6 to TRBJ2-5, with D possibly TRBD1 on 6 matching bases. The J call is uncertain, as TRBJ2-7 better fits the DNA end. Per the germline V gene, CDR1 is SGHVS and CDR2 is FNYEAQ. CDR3 length: 15 amino acids.

The chain uses TRBV30 and TRBJ1-6; 8 positions match TRBD1. Germline-derived CDR1 and CDR2 are GTSNPN and SVGIG (reference sequence). The CDR3 is made up of 16 amino acids. J gave up 7 bases and V 1 base, and 9 bases lay outside the gene matches. CDR3 coding DNA: TGTGCCTGGAGTGGCCTGGGACAGGCGTTAAATTCACCCCTCCACTTT. Translation gives CAWSGLGQALNSPLHF.

The chain uses TRBV27 and TRBJ1-6, with 8 bases lining up with TRBD1. Germline V gene sequence: CDR1 MNHEY, CDR2 SMNVEV (reference sequence). The CDR3 extends over 19 amino acids. The trim removed 5 bases at V and 5 bases at J, leaving 17 bases unmatched. CDR3 nucleotides: TGTGCCAGCAGTCGATCCAGAGGAGTGGACAGGGTAAATAATTCACCCCTCCACTTT. This encodes CASSRSRGVDRVNNSPLHF.

This chain links TRBV6-5 with TRBJ2-3; D might be TRBD2 (6 bases). Trimming pared 2 bases from V and 1 base from J, leaving 13 bases between. Germline V CDR1 and CDR2: MNHEY, SVGAGI. The CDR3 runs to 16 residues. The CDR3 coding sequence is TGTGCCAGCAGTTACCTTCGGTCGGGGGGCACAGATACGCAGTATTTT. It translates to CASSYLRSGGTDTQYF.